The rows below give T cell receptor beta chains drawn from one sample of a study of blood T cell repertoires in COVID-19. Profiled with immunoSEQ multiplex PCR; TCRdb holds only in-frame clones, not every one. The sample records 140,000 or so clones, 80% to 90% being singletons. The sequenced sample was peripheral blood. Receptors originate from a man between 60 and 70 years old with active or convalescent COVID-19. Each CDR3 is given with its conserved first and last residue. Each record gives: J gene, D gene, CDR3 length, V gene, clone size, CDR3 DNA, CDR3 protein. The D gene is left open where the match is weak. Not every row has a clone size; where given, it reads once, few, many or a size class.

J gene: TRBJ2-2; D gene: .; CDR3 length: 14; V gene: TRBV5-1; clone size: .; CDR3 DNA: TGCGCCAGCAGCTTAAGAGGGGGCACCGGGGAGCTGTTTTTT; CDR3 protein: CASSLRGGTGELFF
J gene: TRBJ2-5; D gene: .; CDR3 length: 15; V gene: TRBV7-7; clone size: .; CDR3 DNA: TGTGCTAGCAGCCGCCGTTGGAGCATGGAGGAGACCCAGTACTTC; CDR3 protein: CASSRRWSMEETQYF
J gene: TRBJ2-5; D gene: TRBD2; CDR3 length: 16; V gene: TRBV2; clone size: .; CDR3 DNA: TGTGCCAGCAGACAAACCGGGACTAGCGGGGGAGAGACCCAGTACTTC; CDR3 protein: CASRQTGTSGGETQYF
J gene: TRBJ2-1; D gene: .; CDR3 length: 16; V gene: TRBV24-1; clone size: many; CDR3 DNA: TGTGCCACCAGTGATCAGGGTGGCGGCTTTTACAATGAGCAGTTCTTC; CDR3 protein: CATSDQGGGFYNEQFF
J gene: TRBJ2-1; D gene: .; CDR3 length: 15; V gene: TRBV4-1; clone size: .; CDR3 DNA: TGCGCCAGCAGCCACCCGACTCAGGGGTGGAATGAGCAGTTCTTC; CDR3 protein: CASSHPTQGWNEQFF
J gene: TRBJ1-6; D gene: .; CDR3 length: 17; V gene: TRBV6-4; clone size: .; CDR3 DNA: TGTGCCAGCAGTGAGAGAGGAGGGCCCTCCTATAATTCACCCCTCCACTTT; CDR3 protein: CASSERGGPSYNSPLHF
J gene: TRBJ1-4; D gene: .; CDR3 length: 13; V gene: TRBV24-1; clone size: .; CDR3 DNA: TGTGCCACCAGGGCTTCTGGTAATGAAAAACTGTTTTTT; CDR3 protein: CATRASGNEKLFF
J gene: TRBJ2-1; D gene: TRBD2; CDR3 length: 17; V gene: TRBV10-1; clone size: .; CDR3 DNA: TGCGCCAGCAGTGAGAATCCTCGGGGGGATGGCTACAATGAGCAGTTCTTC; CDR3 protein: CASSENPRGDGYNEQFF
J gene: TRBJ2-7; D gene: .; CDR3 length: 15; V gene: TRBV4-2; clone size: .; CDR3 DNA: TGTGCCAGCAGCCAAGATTCCCTAGCAGACTACGAGCAGTACTTC; CDR3 protein: CASSQDSLADYEQYF
J gene: TRBJ2-7; D gene: TRBD2; CDR3 length: 14; V gene: TRBV7-9; clone size: .; CDR3 DNA: TGTGCCAGCAGCTTAGATGGGGGGGTCTACGAGCAGTACTTC; CDR3 protein: CASSLDGGVYEQYF
J gene: TRBJ2-3; D gene: TRBD2; CDR3 length: 16; V gene: TRBV7-9; clone size: .; CDR3 DNA: TGTGCCAGCAGCTTAGGACTAGCGGGTAGCACAGATACGCAGTATTTT; CDR3 protein: CASSLGLAGSTDTQYF
J gene: TRBJ2-5; D gene: .; CDR3 length: 15; V gene: TRBV5-6; clone size: .; CDR3 DNA: TGTGCCAGCAGCTTTGGAGCTGTTAACCAAGAGACCCAGTACTTC; CDR3 protein: CASSFGAVNQETQYF